This TCR beta chain is drawn from a study of cytomegalovirus exposure and HLA in healthy donors. This clone has a handful of counts. What it binds is not known. The study, taken as a whole, reports: The study listed under 200 cytomegalovirus-associated TCR beta chains. Generally TCR sequences proved uncommon, though certain public TCRs appeared in numerous donors.

Trimming took off 8 bases at V and 4 bases at J, with 8 bases between the two ends. CDR3 length equals 11 residues. Germline V gene sequence: CDR1 SNHLY, CDR2 FYNNEI. The donors were part of the roughly 130-subject validation cohort, which stood apart from the roughly 700-subject first cohort. Libraries were prepared by immunoSEQ multiplex PCR; TCRdb keeps only in-frame clonotypes and omits some of them. The top ten hold about 6% of the sample, which has around 150,000 clones, less than 90% seen once. This sequence joins TRBV2 and TRBJ1-2; possible D gene TRBD1, 5 bases. Sequenced: PBMCs. This TCR came from a woman in her 30s in good health and CMV-seronegative. The CDR3 here is CASRDLYGYTF. For the CDR3, the DNA is TGTGCCAGCCGGGACCTCTATGGCTACACCTTC. Full variable domain (missing parts from reference TRBV2 and TRBJ1-2): EPEVTQTPSHQVTQMGQEVILRCVPISNHLYFYWYRQILGQKVEFLVSFYNNEISEKSEIFDDQFSVERPDGSNFTLKIRSTKLEDSAMYFCASRDLYGYTFGSGTRLTVV.